This paragraph reports one T cell receptor (beta chain). This sample stems from a study of CD8 T cells in Susac syndrome. Germline CDR1 and CDR2: KGHSH and LQKENI. Trimming removed 3 bases at V and 0 bases at J, with 6 bases between. This CDR3 has 14 amino acids. An amount of RNA that ranged from roughly 0.5 to 1 ug was reverse transcribed with random hexamers. TCRdb used MiXCR to reprocess the immunoSEQ multiplex PCR reads, holding one entry per CDR3 protein. The table records about 160,000 distinct CDR3 sequences, 93% of them present only once. V usage is TRBV18 and J usage is TRBJ2-4; no clear D. This TCR derives from a human donor in good health. Sequenced: CD4+ T cells from PBMCs. The CDR3 nucleotides read TGTGCCAGCTCACCTGCGCGAGCCAAAAACATTCAGTACTTC. It is translated as CASSPARAKNIQYF.